Listed below are T cell receptor beta chains from one sample, sequenced in a study of regulatory T cells in long-lasting Graves disease. TCRdb passed the multiplex PCR reads through MiXCR, listing each CDR3 protein once. The table has hundreds of thousands of distinct CDR3 sequences, around 15% seen once. The data were also submitted as part of a second study, on T cells in Graves' hyperthyroidism and ophthalmopathy.

The sequencing used peripheral blood mononuclear cells (PBMCs), collected at new diagnosis, from a patient treated with antithyroid drugs. The receptor source for this set is a man between 40 and 49 years old with Graves disease. CDR3s include the opening cysteine and the closing phenylalanine or tryptophan. D genes are given only for firm matches. Only part of the rows carry a size: once, few, many, or a class if the clone is expanded.

length: 15
V: TRBV20-1
D: .
J: TRBJ1-4
size: few
CDR3: CSARDQRRKVEKLFF
DNA: TGCAGTGCTAGAGATCAGAGAAGAAAGGTTGAAAAACTGTTTTTT

length: 13
V: TRBV28
D: .
J: TRBJ2-2
size: many
CDR3: CASRGGPAGELFF
DNA: TGTGCCAGCAGGGGCGGGCCTGCCGGGGAGCTGTTTTTT

length: 13
V: TRBV6-2/TRBV6-3
D: .
J: TRBJ1-6
size: many
CDR3: CATRKGRNSPLHF
DNA: TGTGCCACCAGGAAGGGGCGTAATTCACCCCTCCACTTT

length: 16
V: TRBV6-2/TRBV6-3
D: TRBD1
J: TRBJ1-5
size: few
CDR3: CASSGPPGQPNQPQHF
DNA: TGTGCCAGCAGTGGACCGCCGGGACAGCCCAATCAGCCCCAGCATTTT

length: 14
V: TRBV27
D: .
J: TRBJ2-1
size: many
CDR3: CASGSVGRVNEQFF
DNA: TGTGCCAGCGGGTCCGTGGGACGAGTCAATGAGCAGTTCTTC

length: 14
V: TRBV7-2
D: .
J: TRBJ2-1
size: many
CDR3: CASSPRGSYNEQFF
DNA: TGTGCCAGCAGCCCGAGAGGCTCCTACAATGAGCAGTTCTTC

length: 15
V: TRBV2
D: .
J: TRBJ1-1
size: many
CDR3: CASSENKGQYTEAFF
DNA: TGTGCCAGCAGTGAAAATAAGGGGCAGTACACTGAAGCTTTCTTT

length: 11
V: TRBV28
D: .
J: TRBJ1-2
size: few
CDR3: CASTTFWGCTF
DNA: TGTGCCAGCACCACATTCTGGGGCTGCACCTTC

length: 13
V: TRBV4-1
D: .
J: TRBJ2-1
size: .
CDR3: CASSQDRVAEQFF
DNA: TGCGCCAGCAGCCAAGATAGGGTAGCCGAGCAGTTCTTC

length: 14
V: TRBV5-1
D: TRBD1
J: TRBJ2-2
size: .
CDR3: CASREQGAGGELFF
DNA: TGCGCCAGCAGGGAACAGGGGGCCGGCGGGGAGCTGTTTTTT

length: 12
V: TRBV2
D: .
J: TRBJ1-2
size: many
CDR3: CASSEVRYGYTF
DNA: TGTGCCAGCAGTGAGGTCAGATATGGCTACACCTTC

length: 16
V: TRBV4-2
D: .
J: TRBJ1-3
size: few
CDR3: CASSQEPLTSGNTIYF
DNA: TGTGCCAGCAGCCAAGAGCCCCTGACCTCTGGAAACACCATATATTTT

length: 17
V: TRBV28
D: .
J: TRBJ1-6
size: many
CDR3: CASTPLVQSSYNSPLHF
DNA: TGTGCCAGCACCCCCCTGGTGCAGAGCTCCTATAATTCACCCCTCCACTTT

length: 15
V: TRBV6-5
D: .
J: TRBJ2-2
size: few
CDR3: CASSFLPGNTGELFF
DNA: TGTGCCAGCAGTTTTCTCCCGGGGAACACCGGGGAGCTGTTTTTT

length: 15
V: TRBV18
D: .
J: TRBJ1-4
size: many
CDR3: CASSPRAQGDEKLFF
DNA: TGTGCCAGCTCACCACGGGCTCAAGGTGATGAAAAACTGTTTTTT

length: 14
V: TRBV3-1
D: TRBD2
J: TRBJ2-3
size: .
CDR3: CASSGAGAGYTQYF
DNA: TGTGCCAGCAGCGGAGCGGGGGCAGGGTATACGCAGTATTTT

length: 15
V: TRBV27
D: .
J: TRBJ2-1
size: many
CDR3: CASSLTGLESNEQFF
DNA: TGTGCCAGCAGTTTGACAGGCCTTGAAAGTAATGAGCAGTTCTTC

length: 15
V: TRBV4-1
D: TRBD1
J: TRBJ1-2
size: many
CDR3: CASSPPGTALYGYTF
DNA: TGCGCCAGCAGCCCGCCCGGGACAGCCCTATACGGCTACACCTTC

length: 12
V: TRBV24-1
D: .
J: TRBJ1-5
size: many
CDR3: CATSLGDQPQHF
DNA: TGTGCCACCAGTCTGGGAGACCAGCCCCAGCATTTT

length: 17
V: TRBV11-2
D: TRBD2
J: TRBJ2-1
size: many
CDR3: CASSPIQLAGIYNEQFF
DNA: TGTGCCAGCAGCCCCATCCAACTAGCGGGAATCTACAATGAGCAGTTCTTC

length: 17
V: TRBV28
D: TRBD1
J: TRBJ1-2
size: few
CDR3: CASSLGTGGARRFGYTF
DNA: TGTGCCAGCAGTTTAGGGACAGGGGGCGCGAGGCGTTTTGGCTACACCTTC

length: 14
V: TRBV6-1
D: TRBD1
J: TRBJ2-7
size: many
CDR3: CASRVGQGTYEQYF
DNA: TGTGCCAGCAGGGTCGGACAGGGAACCTACGAGCAGTACTTC

length: 16
V: TRBV11-1
D: .
J: TRBJ2-1
size: few
CDR3: CASSSLFITRYNEQFF
DNA: TGTGCCAGCAGCTCCCTCTTTATAACGCGATACAATGAGCAGTTCTTC

length: 15
V: TRBV4-3
D: .
J: TRBJ2-5
size: many
CDR3: CASSQGAGKQETQYF
DNA: TGCGCCAGCAGCCAAGGGGCAGGGAAACAAGAGACCCAGTACTTC

length: 16
V: TRBV5-1
D: .
J: TRBJ1-5
size: .
CDR3: CASSLEPGISNQPQHF
DNA: TGCGCCAGCAGCTTGGAACCTGGAATTAGCAATCAGCCCCAGCATTTT

length: 14
V: TRBV5-1
D: TRBD2
J: TRBJ2-3
size: few
CDR3: CASGMPGRADTQYF
DNA: TGCGCCAGCGGCATGCCAGGGAGGGCAGATACGCAGTATTTT

length: 18
V: TRBV12-3/TRBV12-4
D: TRBD1
J: TRBJ2-1
size: many
CDR3: CASNNRAGGLRSYNEQFF
DNA: TGTGCCAGCAATAATCGGGCAGGGGGCCTCCGCTCCTACAATGAGCAGTTCTTC

length: 14
V: TRBV19
D: .
J: TRBJ1-1
size: few
CDR3: CASSIFQRGTEAFF
DNA: TGTGCCAGTAGTATTTTTCAGCGTGGCACTGAAGCTTTCTTT

length: 14
V: TRBV6-1
D: .
J: TRBJ2-5
size: many
CDR3: CASRAVSISETQYF
DNA: TGTGCCAGCAGAGCCGTCTCGATATCTGAGACCCAGTACTTC

length: 13
V: TRBV20-1
D: TRBD2
J: TRBJ2-7
size: .
CDR3: CSARLAGVHEQYF
DNA: TGCAGTGCCAGACTAGCGGGAGTCCACGAGCAGTACTTC

length: 15
V: TRBV5-1
D: TRBD2
J: TRBJ2-7
size: few
CDR3: CASSLLAASSYEQYF
DNA: TGCGCCAGCAGCTTGCTAGCGGCCAGCTCCTACGAGCAGTACTTC

length: 18
V: TRBV9
D: TRBD2
J: TRBJ2-7
size: many
CDR3: CASSVGPASGGLTYEQYF
DNA: TGTGCCAGCAGCGTAGGGCCAGCAAGCGGGGGTCTAACCTACGAGCAGTACTTC

length: 10
V: TRBV20-1
D: .
J: TRBJ2-3
size: many
CDR3: CVLTTDTQYF
DNA: TGCGTTCTAACAACAGATACGCAGTATTTT

length: 14
V: TRBV4-1
D: .
J: TRBJ1-3
size: .
CDR3: CASSQDPGGDTIYF
DNA: TGCGCCAGCAGCCAAGATCCCGGGGGGGACACCATATATTTT

length: 14
V: TRBV14
D: .
J: TRBJ1-1
size: .
CDR3: CASSPLYVGDEAFF
DNA: TGTGCCAGCAGCCCACTGTATGTGGGGGATGAAGCTTTCTTT

length: 15
V: TRBV20-1
D: TRBD1
J: TRBJ1-6
size: few
CDR3: CSASRQGPYNSPLHF
DNA: TGCAGTGCTTCCCGACAGGGACCCTATAATTCACCCCTCCACTTT

length: 14
V: TRBV5-1
D: .
J: TRBJ2-5
size: many
CDR3: CASSLFSSGETQYF
DNA: TGCGCCAGCAGCTTATTCTCGAGCGGGGAGACCCAGTACTTC

length: 13
V: TRBV30
D: .
J: TRBJ1-1
size: many
CDR3: CAWTPDVEREAFF
DNA: TGTGCCTGGACACCGGACGTTGAGCGTGAAGCTTTCTTT

length: 13
V: TRBV7-9
D: .
J: TRBJ2-7
size: .
CDR3: CASSPEVGVEQYF
DNA: TGTGCCAGCAGCCCTGAGGTCGGGGTCGAGCAGTACTTC

length: 13
V: TRBV2
D: .
J: TRBJ1-1
size: many
CDR3: CASSDREITEAFF
DNA: TGTGCCAGCAGTGACAGGGAAATCACTGAAGCTTTCTTT

length: 14
V: TRBV7-9
D: TRBD1
J: TRBJ1-4
size: .
CDR3: CASSSGTANEKLFF
DNA: TGTGCCAGCAGCTCCGGGACAGCAAATGAAAAACTGTTTTTT

length: 15
V: TRBV18
D: .
J: TRBJ1-5
size: many
CDR3: CASSMNRDSNQPQHF
DNA: TGTGCCAGCTCTATGAACCGGGACAGCAATCAGCCCCAGCATTTT

length: 15
V: TRBV3-1
D: .
J: TRBJ1-4
size: many
CDR3: CASSHTGTLNEKLFF
DNA: TGTGCCAGCAGCCACACAGGAACCCTTAATGAAAAACTGTTTTTT

length: 15
V: TRBV19
D: .
J: TRBJ1-2
size: .
CDR3: CASSIVGTPLSGYTF
DNA: TGTGCCAGTAGTATAGTTGGTACTCCATTGAGTGGCTACACCTTC

length: 12
V: TRBV29-1
D: .
J: TRBJ2-2
size: .
CDR3: CSFGTPDGELFF
DNA: TGCAGCTTCGGGACACCGGACGGGGAGCTGTTTTTT

length: 15
V: TRBV4-3
D: TRBD1
J: TRBJ2-1
size: .
CDR3: CASSQVGDREPEQFF
DNA: TGCGCCAGCAGCCAAGTGGGGGACAGGGAGCCTGAGCAGTTCTTC

length: 14
V: TRBV16
D: .
J: TRBJ1-5
size: many
CDR3: CASSPGASNQPQHF
DNA: TGTGCCAGCAGCCCGGGGGCGAGCAATCAGCCCCAGCATTTT

length: 11
V: TRBV20-1
D: .
J: TRBJ2-7
size: .
CDR3: CSAPDAYEQYF
DNA: TGCAGTGCCCCCGACGCCTACGAGCAGTACTTC

length: 16
V: TRBV2
D: .
J: TRBJ1-4
size: few
CDR3: CASSEVSEWANEKLFF
DNA: TGTGCCAGCAGTGAAGTTTCCGAGTGGGCTAATGAAAAACTGTTTTTT

length: 14
V: TRBV6-1
D: .
J: TRBJ2-7
size: many
CDR3: CASSELGSSYEQYF
DNA: TGTGCCAGCAGTGAACTAGGGAGCTCCTACGAGCAGTACTTC

length: 13
V: TRBV6-1
D: .
J: TRBJ1-1
size: many
CDR3: CASKDTVNTEAFF
DNA: TGTGCCAGCAAAGACACAGTGAACACTGAAGCTTTCTTT

length: 12
V: TRBV3-1
D: .
J: TRBJ2-7
size: many
CDR3: CASSQGAYEQYF
DNA: TGTGCCAGCAGCCAGGGGGCCTACGAGCAGTACTTC

length: 13
V: TRBV7-9
D: .
J: TRBJ1-5
size: many
CDR3: CASSLDGVQPQHF
DNA: TGTGCCAGCAGCTTAGATGGCGTTCAGCCCCAGCATTTT

length: 13
V: TRBV29-1
D: .
J: TRBJ2-5
size: .
CDR3: CSVEGHSQETQYF
DNA: TGCAGCGTTGAAGGTCATAGTCAAGAGACCCAGTACTTC

length: 16
V: TRBV6-5
D: TRBD1
J: TRBJ1-1
size: many
CDR3: CASSSVLGQGATEAFF
DNA: TGTGCCAGCAGTTCCGTCCTCGGACAGGGGGCCACTGAAGCTTTCTTT

length: 15
V: TRBV28
D: TRBD1
J: TRBJ1-4
size: many
CDR3: CASSLFSGGVEKLFF
DNA: TGTGCCAGCAGTTTATTCTCAGGGGGCGTAGAAAAACTGTTTTTT

length: 14
V: TRBV6-1
D: TRBD1
J: TRBJ1-1
size: .
CDR3: CASQGGHLNTEAFF
DNA: TGTGCCAGCCAGGGGGGGCATTTGAACACTGAAGCTTTCTTT

length: 15
V: TRBV19
D: .
J: TRBJ1-5
size: .
CDR3: CASSILPGSNQPQHF
DNA: TGTGCCAGTAGTATTCTTCCGGGCAGCAATCAGCCCCAGCATTTT

length: 14
V: TRBV7-9
D: .
J: TRBJ2-1
size: few
CDR3: CASSPGLEYNEQFF
DNA: TGTGCCAGCAGCCCAGGACTGGAGTACAATGAGCAGTTCTTC

length: 14
V: TRBV18
D: .
J: TRBJ2-1
size: many
CDR3: CASSPGTQVDEQFF
DNA: TGTGCCAGCTCACCAGGGACCCAAGTGGATGAGCAGTTCTTC